A selection of T cell receptor beta chains follows, all from one sample in a study of early T cells in non-severe SARS-CoV-2 infection. TCRdb called the 5' RACE reads again in MiXCR, with one record for every CDR3 protein. Altogether under 50,000 distinct CDR3 sequences are present, around 4.6% being singletons, with the ten largest covering under 6.5%. Specimen: whole blood. The receptors were sampled from an adult who was a healthcare worker with PCR-confirmed SARS-CoV-2 infection or an uninfected control (not recorded which). CDR3s include the opening cysteine and the closing phenylalanine or tryptophan. The D gene is left open where the match is weak. A row's size may be missing; if present it is once, few, many or a size class.

d_call,clone_size,j_call,v_call,cdr3_nt,cdr3_aa
NA,many,TRBJ1-2,TRBV6-1,TGTGCCAGCAAGATAGCGGGACTTCCAGGTGGCTACACCTTC,CASKIAGLPGGYTF
NA,many,TRBJ2-4,TRBV5-1,TGCGCCAGCAGCTTGCCCTCCGGGTCGGGGGAAAACATTCAGTACTTC,CASSLPSGSGENIQYF
TRBD2,many,TRBJ2-1,TRBV5-8,TGTGCCAGCAGCGCGGGAGCGGGGGGCCTCAATGAGCAGTTCTTC,CASSAGAGGLNEQFF
NA,many,TRBJ1-6,TRBV9,TGTGCCAGCAGCGTAGGGGAGACAGGATCACCCCTCCACTTT,CASSVGETGSPLHF
NA,many,TRBJ1-1,TRBV9,TGTGCCAGCAGCGTAGTCGGGGAGGCCGGTGAAGCTTTCTTT,CASSVVGEAGEAFF
TRBD2,NA,TRBJ2-7,TRBV20-1,TGCAGTGCTACCCTACTAGCGGGGTACTACGAGCAGTACTTC,CSATLLAGYYEQYF
NA,few,TRBJ2-7,TRBV7-2,TGTGCCAGCAGCATTGGGACCTTAGGGGAGCAGTACTTC,CASSIGTLGEQYF
NA,many,TRBJ2-3,TRBV24-1,TGTGCCACCAGTGATCACAGGGACGGGGGCCAGTATTTT,CATSDHRDGGQYF
NA,many,TRBJ1-1,TRBV4-3,TGCGCCAGCAGCCGCGGACGGAACACTGAAGCTTTCTTT,CASSRGRNTEAFF
NA,many,TRBJ1-5,TRBV6-4,TGTGCCAGCAGTGACCTGAACAGCCACAATCAGCCCCAGCATTTT,CASSDLNSHNQPQHF
TRBD1,many,TRBJ2-3,TRBV7-2,TGTGCCAGCAGCACCTCCGGCACAGGGGCGGCAGATACGCAGTATTTT,CASSTSGTGAADTQYF
TRBD1,many,TRBJ1-1,TRBV13,TGTGCCAGCAGCGCGACGCAGACAGGGGACACTGAAGCTTTCTTT,CASSATQTGDTEAFF
TRBD1,NA,TRBJ1-1,TRBV7-3,TGTGCCAGCAGCTTAACGACAGGGAGTAACACTGAAGCTTTCTTT,CASSLTTGSNTEAFF
TRBD2,few,TRBJ2-5,TRBV5-6,TGTGCCAGCAGCCTCGGGACTAATCAAGAGACCCAGTACTTC,CASSLGTNQETQYF
NA,few,TRBJ2-7,TRBV11-2,TGTGCCAGCAGCCCCCGACAGACTTCCTACGAGCAGTACTTC,CASSPRQTSYEQYF
NA,many,TRBJ2-1,TRBV9,TGTGCCAGCAGCGTAGGGGATAGTTCCTACAATGAGCAGTTCTTC,CASSVGDSSYNEQFF
TRBD2,many,TRBJ2-7,TRBV6-5,TGTGCCACCAGATTGGGGACTAGCGGGAGCCCATGGTATCACGAGCAGTACTTC,CATRLGTSGSPWYHEQYF
NA,NA,TRBJ2-3,TRBV7-8,TGTGCCAGCAGCTTTAGGGGGAGGGATAGCACAGATACGCAGTATTTT,CASSFRGRDSTDTQYF
NA,few,TRBJ2-2,TRBV4-1,TGCGCCAGCAGCGGGGAGTTTCGAGAGCTGTTTTTT,CASSGEFRELFF
TRBD2,many,TRBJ2-5,TRBV20-1,TGCAGTGCTTTTAGCGGGAGAGATGAAGAGACCCAGTACTTC,CSAFSGRDEETQYF
NA,many,TRBJ1-5,TRBV21-1,TGTGCCAGCAGCCACAGCCCCATCCATCAGCCCCAGCATTTT,CASSHSPIHQPQHF
NA,many,TRBJ2-1,TRBV20-1,TGCAGTGCTAGATCCCAAAAAGTGAGAGAGCAGTTCTTC,CSARSQKVREQFF
NA,NA,TRBJ1-5,TRBV6-2/TRBV6-3,TGTGCCAGCAGTTACGGGCAGTTTAGCAATCAGCCCCAGCATTTT,CASSYGQFSNQPQHF
NA,many,TRBJ1-2,TRBV20-1,TGCAGTGCTAGAGTTCGCTATGGCTACACCTTC,CSARVRYGYTF